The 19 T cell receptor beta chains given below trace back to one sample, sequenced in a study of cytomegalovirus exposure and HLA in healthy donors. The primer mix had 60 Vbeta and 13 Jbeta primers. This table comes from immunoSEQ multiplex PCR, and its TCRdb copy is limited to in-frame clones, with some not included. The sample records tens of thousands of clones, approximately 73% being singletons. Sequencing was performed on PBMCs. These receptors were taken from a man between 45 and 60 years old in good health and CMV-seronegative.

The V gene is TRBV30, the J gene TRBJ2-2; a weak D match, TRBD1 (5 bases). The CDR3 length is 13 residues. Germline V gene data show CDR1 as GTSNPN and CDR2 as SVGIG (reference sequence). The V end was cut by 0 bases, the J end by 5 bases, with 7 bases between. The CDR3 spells CAWSVRGTGELFF. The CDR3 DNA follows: TGTGCCTGGAGTGTAAGGGGAACCGGGGAGCTGTTTTTT.

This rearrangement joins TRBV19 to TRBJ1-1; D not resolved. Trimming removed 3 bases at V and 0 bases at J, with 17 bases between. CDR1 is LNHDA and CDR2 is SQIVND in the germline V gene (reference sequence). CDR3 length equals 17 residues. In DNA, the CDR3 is TGTGCCAGTAGTATTAATCGGGGTTCACGCATGAACACTGAAGCTTTCTTT. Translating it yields CASSINRGSRMNTEAFF.

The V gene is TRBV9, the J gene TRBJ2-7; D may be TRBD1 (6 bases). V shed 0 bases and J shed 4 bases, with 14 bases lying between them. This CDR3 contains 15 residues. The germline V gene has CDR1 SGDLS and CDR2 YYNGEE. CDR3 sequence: CASSVAAGANYEQYF. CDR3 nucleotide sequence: TGTGCCAGCAGCGTAGCCGCAGGGGCGAATTACGAGCAGTACTTC.

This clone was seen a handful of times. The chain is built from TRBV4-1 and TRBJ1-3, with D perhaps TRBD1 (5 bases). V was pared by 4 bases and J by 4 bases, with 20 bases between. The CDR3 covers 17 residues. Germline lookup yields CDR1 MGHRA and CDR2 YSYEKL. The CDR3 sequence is CASSRGDLVQGGNTIYF. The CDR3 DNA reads TGCGCCAGCAGCCGAGGTGATTTAGTCCAGGGAGGAAACACCATATATTTT.

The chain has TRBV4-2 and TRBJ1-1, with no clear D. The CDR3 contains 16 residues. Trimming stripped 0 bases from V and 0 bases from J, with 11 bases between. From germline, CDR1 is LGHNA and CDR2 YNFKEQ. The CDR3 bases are TGTGCCAGCAGCCAAGAGGAGAACATGATGAACACTGAAGCTTTCTTT. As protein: CASSQEENMMNTEAFF.

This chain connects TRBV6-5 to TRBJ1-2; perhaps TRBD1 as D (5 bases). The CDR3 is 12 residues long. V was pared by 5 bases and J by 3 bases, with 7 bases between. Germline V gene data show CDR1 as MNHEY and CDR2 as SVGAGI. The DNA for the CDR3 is TGTGCCAGCAGTGAGACAGACTATGGCTACACCTTC. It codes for CASSETDYGYTF.

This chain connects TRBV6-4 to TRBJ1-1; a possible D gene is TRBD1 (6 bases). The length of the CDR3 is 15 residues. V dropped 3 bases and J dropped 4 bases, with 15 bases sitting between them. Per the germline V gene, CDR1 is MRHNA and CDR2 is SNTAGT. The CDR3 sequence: CASSDSGGGGTEAFF. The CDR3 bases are TGTGCCAGCAGTGATTCTGGGGGCGGCGGCACTGAAGCTTTCTTT.

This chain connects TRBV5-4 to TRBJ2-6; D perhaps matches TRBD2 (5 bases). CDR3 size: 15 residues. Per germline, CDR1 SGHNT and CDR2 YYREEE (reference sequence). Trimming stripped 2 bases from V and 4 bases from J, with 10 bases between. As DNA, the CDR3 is TGTGCCAGCAGCTTAGGAGCGGCCGGGGCCAACGTCCTGACTTTC. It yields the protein CASSLGAAGANVLTF.

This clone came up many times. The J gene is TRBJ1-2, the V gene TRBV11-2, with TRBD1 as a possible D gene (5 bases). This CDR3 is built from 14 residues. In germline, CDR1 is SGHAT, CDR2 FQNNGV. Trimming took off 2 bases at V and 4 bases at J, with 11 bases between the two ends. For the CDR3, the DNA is TGTGCCAGCAGCTTACGAGTCGGGGGCTATGGCTACACCTTC. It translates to CASSLRVGGYGYTF.

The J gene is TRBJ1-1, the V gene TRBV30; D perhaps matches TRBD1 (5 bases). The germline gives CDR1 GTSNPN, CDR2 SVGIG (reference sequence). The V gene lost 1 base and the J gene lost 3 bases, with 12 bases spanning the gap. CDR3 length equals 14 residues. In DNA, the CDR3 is TGTGCCTGGAGTGGTGACAGATGGGACACTGAAGCTTTCTTT. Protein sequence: CAWSGDRWDTEAFF.

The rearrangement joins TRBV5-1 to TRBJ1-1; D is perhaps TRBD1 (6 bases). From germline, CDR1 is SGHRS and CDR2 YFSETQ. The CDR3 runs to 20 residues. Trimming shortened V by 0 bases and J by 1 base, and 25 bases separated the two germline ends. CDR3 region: CASSLGILKRKGDPNTEAFF. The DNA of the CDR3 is TGCGCCAGCAGCTTGGGCATTCTCAAGCGGAAGGGGGACCCGAACACTGAAGCTTTCTTT.

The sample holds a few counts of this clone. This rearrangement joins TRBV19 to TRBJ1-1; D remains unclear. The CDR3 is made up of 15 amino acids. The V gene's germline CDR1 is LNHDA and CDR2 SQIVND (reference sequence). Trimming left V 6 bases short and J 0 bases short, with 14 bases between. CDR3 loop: CASSPRHLMNTEAFF. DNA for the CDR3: TGTGCCAGTAGCCCTCGACATCTCATGAACACTGAAGCTTTCTTT.

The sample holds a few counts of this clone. The CDR3 is CASSDRAVPYEAFF. CDR3 nucleotides: TGTGCCAGCAGCGACAGGGCAGTCCCTTATGAAGCTTTCTTT. V gene TRBV6-1 combines with J gene TRBJ1-1, with 7 bases aligning to TRBD1. J was trimmed by 7 bases and V by 6 bases; bases with no gene match: 11. The length of the CDR3 is 14 residues. The germline CDR1 and CDR2 sequences are MNHNS and SASEGT.

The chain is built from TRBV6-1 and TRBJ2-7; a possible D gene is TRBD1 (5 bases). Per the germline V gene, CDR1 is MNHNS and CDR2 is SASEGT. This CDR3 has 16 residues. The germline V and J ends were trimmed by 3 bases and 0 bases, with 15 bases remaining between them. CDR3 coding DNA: TGTGCCAGCAGTGATTTTAGCAGGGATCCCTCCTACGAGCAGTACTTC. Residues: CASSDFSRDPSYEQYF.

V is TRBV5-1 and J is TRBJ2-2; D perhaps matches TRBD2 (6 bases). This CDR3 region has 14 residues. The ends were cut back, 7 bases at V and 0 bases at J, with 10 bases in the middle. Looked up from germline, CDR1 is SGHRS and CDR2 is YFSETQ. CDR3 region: CASCAGSNTGELFF. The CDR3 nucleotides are TGCGCCAGCTGCGCGGGATCGAACACCGGGGAGCTGTTTTTT.

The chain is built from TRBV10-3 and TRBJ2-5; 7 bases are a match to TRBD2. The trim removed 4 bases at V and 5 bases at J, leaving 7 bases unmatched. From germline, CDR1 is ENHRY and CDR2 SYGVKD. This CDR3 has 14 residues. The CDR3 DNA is TGTGCCATCAGTGGGGAGGGAAACGAGGAGACCCAGTACTTC. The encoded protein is CAISGEGNEETQYF.

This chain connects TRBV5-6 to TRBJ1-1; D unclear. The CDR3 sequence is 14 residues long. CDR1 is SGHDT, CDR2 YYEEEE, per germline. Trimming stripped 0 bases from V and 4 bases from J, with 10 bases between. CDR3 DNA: TGTGCCAGCAGCTTGGGTTGGGCTGGCACTGAAGCTTTCTTT. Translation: CASSLGWAGTEAFF.

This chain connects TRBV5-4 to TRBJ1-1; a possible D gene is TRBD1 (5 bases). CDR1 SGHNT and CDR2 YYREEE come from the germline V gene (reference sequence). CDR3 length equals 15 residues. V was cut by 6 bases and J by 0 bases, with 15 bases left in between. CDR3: CASTGGQGLNTEAFF. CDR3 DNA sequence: TGTGCCAGCACAGGAGGGCAGGGCCTGAACACTGAAGCTTTCTTT.

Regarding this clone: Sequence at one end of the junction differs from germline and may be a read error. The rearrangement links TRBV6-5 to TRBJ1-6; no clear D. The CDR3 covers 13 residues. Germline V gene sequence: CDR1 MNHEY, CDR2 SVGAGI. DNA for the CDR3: TGTGCCAGCAGTTACTCCTTAGACTCACCCCTCTACTTT. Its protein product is CASSYSLDSPLYF.